Listed here are 10 T cell receptor beta chains from one sample, sequenced in a study of CD8 T cells in Susac syndrome. RNA was extracted with the RNeasy kit, and a quantity of about 0.45 to 1 ug was reverse transcribed using random hexamers. A single record per CDR3 protein comes from TCRdb applying MiXCR to the immunoSEQ multiplex PCR reads. The repertoire holds some 190,000 distinct CDR3 sequences, about 95% seen once, with around 0.11% in the top ten. The sequencing sample was made of CD4+ T cells from PBMCs. The receptor source for this set is a human donor in good health.

The chain recombines TRBV20-1 with TRBJ2-3, with D tentatively TRBD2 (6 bases). V gave up 3 bases and J gave up 1 base, with 8 bases separating them. Germline V gene lookup returns CDR1 DFQATT and CDR2 SNEGSKA (reference sequence). The CDR3 loop spans 13 amino acids. Here the CDR3 DNA reads TGCAGTGCTAGCGGGAGTGGCACAGATACGCAGTATTTT. It yields the protein CSASGSGTDTQYF.

This chain uses TRBV11-2 with TRBJ2-1, with 12 bases that match TRBD2. The length of the CDR3 is 14 residues. Trimming cost V 4 bases and J 10 bases; bases outside gene matches: 5. CDR1 SGHAT and CDR2 FQNNGV come from the germline V gene. Here the CDR3 reads CASSSRTSGKEQFF. The CDR3 coding sequence is TGTGCCAGCAGCTCGAGGACTAGCGGGAAGGAGCAGTTCTTC.

The chain links TRBV7-3 to TRBJ2-2; D ambiguous. CDR3 length: 14 residues. Trimming removed 3 bases from V and 4 bases from J, with 9 bases in between. CDR1 and CDR2 from the germline V gene are SGHTA and FQGTGA. The DNA of the CDR3 is TGTGCCAGCAGCTTTCTAGGCACCACCGGGGAGCTGTTTTTT. It yields the protein CASSFLGTTGELFF.

The chain carries TRBV4-3 and TRBJ2-1; 10 nucleotides agree with TRBD2. The CDR3 consists of 18 residues. Per germline, CDR1 LGHNA and CDR2 YSLEER. V shed 0 bases and J 3 bases; nucleotides not matched to a gene: 8. The CDR3 coding sequence is TGCGCCAGCAGCCAAGATAATCTAGCGGGAGAAGGCTACAATGAGCAGTTCTTC. It translates to CASSQDNLAGEGYNEQFF.

This chain uses TRBV14 with TRBJ2-3, with TRBD2 identical over 11 bases. With 8 bases clipped from V and 5 bases from J, the junction kept 6 bases outside the gene matches. Germline assignment: CDR1 SGHDN and CDR2 FVKESK. This CDR3 has 14 residues. This CDR3 reads CASRSGRARDTQYF. CDR3 DNA: TGTGCCAGCCGTAGCGGGAGGGCCAGAGATACGCAGTATTTT. Looking up the rest from reference TRBV14 and TRBJ2-3 gives the full variable domain: EAGVTQFPSHSVIEKGQTVTLRCDPISGHDNLYWYRRVMGKEIKFLLHFVKESKQDESGMPNNRFLAERTGGTYSTLKVQPAELEDSGVYFCASRSGRARDTQYFGPGTRLTVL.

The chain carries TRBV4-3 and TRBJ2-7; TRBD2 matches 7 bases. After removal of 0 bases from V and 3 bases from J, the junction contained 5 bases not matched to a gene. Per the germline V gene, CDR1 is LGHNA and CDR2 is YSLEER. This CDR3 is built from 15 residues. The CDR3 DNA reads TGCGCCAGCAGCCAAGATCTAGCGGCCAACTACGAGCAGTACTTC. Encoded protein: CASSQDLAANYEQYF.

The CDR3 region is CATSSQYRVGYTF. The DNA for the CDR3 is TGTGCCACCAGCAGCCAATACAGGGTTGGCTACACCTTC. V gene TRBV15 combines with J gene TRBJ1-2; D is perhaps TRBD1 (6 bases). Per germline, CDR1 LNHNV and CDR2 YYDKDF (reference sequence). V was trimmed by 3 bases and J by 7 bases, leaving 12 bases between them. This CDR3 comprises 13 residues.

The chain combines TRBV6-2 or TRBV6-3 with TRBJ2-5; 9 bases are shared with TRBD1. V trimming: 2 bases; J trimming: 4 bases; junction bases outside the gene matches: 5. The CDR3 has 15 amino acids. CDR1 is MNHEY, CDR2 SVGEGT, per germline. The CDR3 loop is CASSYGTGYGETQYF. For the CDR3, the DNA is TGTGCCAGCAGTTACGGGACAGGGTATGGAGAGACCCAGTACTTC.

V is TRBV7-6 and J is TRBJ1-1, with D hard to call. V dropped 5 bases and J dropped 1 base, with 11 bases sitting between them. Per germline, CDR1 SGHVS and CDR2 FNYEAQ. The CDR3 sequence is 14 residues long. CDR3 nucleotide sequence: TGTGCCAGCAGCCCCCTGGGGAGGAACACTGAAGCTTTCTTT. Translating gives CASSPLGRNTEAFF. Combining the CDR3 with reference TRBV7-6 and TRBJ1-1 gives the whole variable domain GAGVSQSPRYKVTKRGQDVALRCDPISGHVSLYWYRQALGQGPEFLTYFNYEAQQDKSGLPNDRFSAERPEGSISTLTIQRTEQRDSAMYRCASSPLGRNTEAFFGQGTRLTVV.

This clonotype has a single count. The rearrangement uses TRBV7-9 and TRBJ2-7, with 8 nucleotides matching TRBD1. The CDR3 is made up of 14 amino acids. The germline V gene encodes CDR1 SEHNR and CDR2 FQNEAQ (reference sequence). V shed 5 bases and J 5 bases; nucleotides not matched to a gene: 8. The CDR3 loop is CASSPQAGGHEQYF. CDR3 coding DNA: TGTGCCAGCAGCCCCCAGGCAGGGGGCCACGAGCAGTACTTC.